This paragraph covers one TCR beta chain sequence. The antigen is unknown. Unique molecular identifiers were carried by the TCR beta cDNA libraries. TCRdb processed the PCR reads anew with MiXCR; each CDR3 protein has one entry. The table includes about 560,000 distinct CDR3 sequences, roughly 46% detected once. The sample originates from a study of post-analysis software for immune sequencing data. Study findings and constraints: Patients carried roughly five TRBV segments more frequently than controls did, and TRBV5-6, TRBV5-1 and TRBV20-1 were among them.

Germline V gene lookup returns CDR1 SEHNR and CDR2 FQNEAQ (reference sequence). The CDR3 is 14 residues long. With 6 bases removed from V and 0 bases from J, the gap between germline ends came to 8 bases. Sequencing was performed on blood. The chain carries TRBV7-9 and TRBJ1-4; D is unresolved. This clonotype originated in a girl between 5 and 17 years old with multiple sclerosis. The CDR3 reads CASRPGATNEKLFF. CDR3 DNA sequence: TGTGCCAGCAGGCCAGGCGCAACTAATGAAAAACTGTTTTTT.